One sample yielded the 9 T cell receptor beta chains listed below, sequenced in a study of blood T cell repertoires in COVID-19. Clones were sequenced by immunoSEQ multiplex PCR, and TCRdb holds only the in-frame ones, with some missing. Here the sample spans about 250,000 clones, about 91% being singletons. Sequencing was carried out using peripheral blood. These receptors were obtained from a woman in her twenties or thirties with COVID-19, enrolled during active disease.

This chain links TRBV6-2 or TRBV6-3 with TRBJ2-1; 9 bases agree with TRBD2. The germline CDR1 and CDR2 sequences are MNHEY and SVGEGT. The V gene end was trimmed by 6 bases and the J gene end by 9 bases; junction bases not matched to a gene: 12. CDR3 size: 15 residues. The CDR3 DNA reads TGTGCCAGCAGCCTAGACTGGGGACTAGCCGCTGAGCAGTTCTTC. This codes for CASSLDWGLAAEQFF.

The CDR3 DNA reads TGTGCCAGCAGCACGTCGTCAGGGAACTATGGCTACACCTTC. Amino acids: CASSTSSGNYGYTF. The chain employs TRBV9 and TRBJ1-2; a weak D match, TRBD1 (5 bases). The ends were cut back, 4 bases at V and 2 bases at J, with 12 bases in the middle. This CDR3 spans 14 amino acids. The germline V gene encodes CDR1 SGDLS and CDR2 YYNGEE.

The chain is built from TRBV4-3 and TRBJ1-4, with D possibly TRBD1 on 5 matching bases. In germline, CDR1 is LGHNA, CDR2 YSLEER. The CDR3 contains 17 residues. The V and J ends lost 0 bases and 7 bases respectively, with 18 bases between them. This CDR3 reads CASSQDGGAGYSEKLFF. The CDR3 DNA is TGCGCCAGCAGCCAAGACGGAGGGGCAGGGTATAGTGAAAAACTGTTTTTT.

V and J are TRBV6-5 and TRBJ2-1; unclear D gene. CDR3 length: 12 residues. Germline CDR1 MNHEY, CDR2 SVGAGI. The V end was cut by 7 bases, the J end by 9 bases, with 13 bases between. The CDR3 DNA reads TGTGCCAGCAACTCAATTCGCTTTGAGCAGTTCTTC. It encodes CASNSIRFEQFF.

The chain employs TRBV28 and TRBJ2-2; TRBD1 might be the D (7 bases). Deletions cut 3 bases from V and 7 bases from J, with 21 bases between. The germline gives CDR1 MDHEN, CDR2 SYDVKM. The CDR3 length is 17 residues. The CDR3 is CASSFLLEGAQSGELFF. In DNA form, the CDR3 reads TGTGCCAGCAGTTTTCTATTGGAGGGGGCGCAAAGCGGGGAGCTGTTTTTT.

This chain connects TRBV10-3 to TRBJ1-3, with unresolved D. V was clipped by 4 bases and J by 0 bases, with 7 bases between them. This CDR3 comprises 14 residues. Germline V gene sequence: CDR1 ENHRY, CDR2 SYGVKD. CDR3 protein: CAISGQDSGNTIYF. Written as DNA, the CDR3 is TGTGCCATCAGTGGCCAGGACTCTGGAAACACCATATATTTT.

This clone turned up a few times. This chain connects TRBV25-1 to TRBJ1-5, with 9 bases fitting TRBD1. With V trimmed by 4 bases and J by 5 bases, 3 bases remained unmatched. This CDR3 comprises 14 residues. Germline V gene lookup returns CDR1 MGHDK and CDR2 SYGVNS. CDR3: CASSAGTGYQPQHF. CDR3 coding DNA: TGTGCCAGCAGTGCCGGGACAGGGTATCAGCCCCAGCATTTT.

The chain links TRBV27 to TRBJ2-2, with TRBD1 identical over 9 bases. This CDR3 has 19 amino acids. CDR1 and CDR2 from the germline V gene are MNHEY and SMNVEV (reference sequence). The J segment lost 5 bases and the V segment lost 5 bases, leaving 18 bases of the junction unmatched. This CDR3 reads CASSQPRDRVGVGTGELFF. CDR3 sequence (DNA): TGTGCCAGCAGTCAACCCCGGGACAGGGTTGGCGTTGGGACCGGGGAGCTGTTTTTT.

The CDR3 DNA reads as TGTGCCAGCAGCTTGGCCGGAGGTGAAAACATTCAGTACTTC. Amino acids: CASSLAGGENIQYF. The V gene is TRBV5-4, the J gene TRBJ2-4, with D possibly being TRBD2 (5 bases). The CDR3 is 14 amino acids. Germline-derived CDR1 and CDR2 are SGHNT and YYREEE (reference sequence). The V and J ends lost 0 bases and 5 bases respectively, with 9 bases between them. Looking up the rest from reference TRBV5-4 and TRBJ2-4 gives the full variable domain: ETGVTQSPTHLIKTRGQQVTLRCSSQSGHNTVSWYQQALGQGPQFIFQYYREEENGRGNFPPRFSGLQFPNYSSELNVNALELDDSALYLCASSLAGGENIQYFGAGTRLSVL.